Included here is one T cell receptor (beta chain) sequence, with context. No antigen is known for it. No base quality information exists; no much larger clone differs at one position. Library creation used the immunoSEQ multiplex PCR assay. This immuneACCESS table, as held by TCRdb, lists in-frame sequences with V and J called but not all clones. Of the missing ones, under half trace to an unresolved V gene in checked studies; the others have no known cause. The sample has some 68,000 clones on record, less than 97% of them singletons. The ten largest clones represent roughly 0.24% of the sample. This entry comes from a study of technical replicates of blood from a handful of donors (dated by TCRdb to between 2016 and 2019). The CDR3 starts with the cysteine, ends with the phenylalanine, and has 18 residues. Only the CDR3 portion is preserved as DNA: 54 bases, with reading frame beginning at the first base. Per the germline V gene, LGHNT is the CDR1 and FRNRAP is the CDR2. The junction shows trimming of 0 bases on V and 4 bases on J, plus 21 bases between the germline ends.

Material for sequencing was T cells isolated from PBMCs. This clonotype originated in a human donor in good health. This receptor chain uses TRBV12-5 and TRBJ1-2; a weak D assignment points to TRBD1 (6 bases agree). CDR3 protein: CASGLVLILRGSAYGYTF. The nucleotide sequence reads as follows: TGTGCTAGTGGTTTGGTCCTGATACTCAGGGGATCGGCCTATGGCTACACCTTC.